This entry concerns a single TCR beta chain. Its target is not known. The sample belongs to a study of CD8+CD57+ T cells in acquired aplastic anemia. Genomic DNA, serving as template, underwent TCR beta VDJ and CDR3 profiling. In TCRdb, the reads were re-called with MiXCR into one record per CDR3 protein. This repertoire shows hundreds of thousands of distinct CDR3 sequences, approximately 56% found once; its top ten account for roughly 8%. The CDR3 loop spans 14 amino acids. Trimming took 4 bases from V and 10 from J, leaving 20 bases between them. Per the germline V gene, CDR1 is SGHRS and CDR2 is YFSETQ. Study findings and constraints: Overlapping CD8+ CDR3 repertoires of patients and controls contained roughly 29 shared sequences. CD8+ Simpson's diversity showed no significant patient-control difference.

This chain links TRBV5-1 with TRBJ1-2, with D possibly matching TRBD1 (6 bases). The sample taken for sequencing was sorted CD4+, CD8+, or CD8+CD57+ T cells (not recorded which) from PBMCs. The receptor was derived from a human donor with severe aplastic anemia or a healthy control (not recorded which). CDR3 nucleotides: TGCGCCAGCAGCCCGGGACAAGGATCCTCATCCTACACCTTC. It yields the protein CASSPGQGSSSYTF.